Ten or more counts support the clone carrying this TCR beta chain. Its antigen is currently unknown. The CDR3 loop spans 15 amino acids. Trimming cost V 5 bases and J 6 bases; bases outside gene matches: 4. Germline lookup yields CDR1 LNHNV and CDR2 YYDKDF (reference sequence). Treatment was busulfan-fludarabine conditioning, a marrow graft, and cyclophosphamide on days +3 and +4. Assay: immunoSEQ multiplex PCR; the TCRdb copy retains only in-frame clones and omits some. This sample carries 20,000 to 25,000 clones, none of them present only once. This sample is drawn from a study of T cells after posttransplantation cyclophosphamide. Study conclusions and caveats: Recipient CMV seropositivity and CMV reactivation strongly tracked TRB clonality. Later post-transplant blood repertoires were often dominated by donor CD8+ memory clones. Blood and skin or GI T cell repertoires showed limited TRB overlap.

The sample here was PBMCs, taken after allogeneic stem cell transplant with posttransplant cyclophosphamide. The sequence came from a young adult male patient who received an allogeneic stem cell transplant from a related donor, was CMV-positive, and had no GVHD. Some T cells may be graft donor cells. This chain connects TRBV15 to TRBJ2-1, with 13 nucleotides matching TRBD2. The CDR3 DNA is TGTGCCACCAGCGGTCGACTAGCGGGAGGCAATGAGCAGTTCTTC. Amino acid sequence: CATSGRLAGGNEQFF.